The 32 T cell receptor beta chains in this list originate from one sample, sequenced in a study of blood T cell repertoires in COVID-19. TCRdb's table, derived via immunoSEQ multiplex PCR, lists solely in-frame clones and lacks some. The data show fewer than 250,000 clones, around four fifths seen once. What was sequenced was peripheral blood. The receptors originated from a woman aged 70-85 years with active or convalescent COVID-19.

The genes are TRBV5-1 and TRBJ2-1; 7 bases are shared with TRBD2. The germline CDR1 and CDR2 sequences are SGHRS and YFSETQ. V dropped 4 bases and J dropped 1; count of bases not matched to a gene: 8. The CDR3 runs to 16 residues. The CDR3 region has the DNA TGCGCCAGCAGCCCCCTAGCGGACTCGTCCTACAATGAGCAGTTCTTC. This encodes CASSPLADSSYNEQFF.

The chain is built from TRBV6-4 and TRBJ2-1, with 9 bases identical to TRBD2. The CDR3 is 18 amino acids. CDR1 MRHNA and CDR2 SNTAGT come from the germline V gene. J was trimmed by 0 bases and V by 3 bases; bases with no gene match: 9. The CDR3 loop is CASSEFGGGAASYNEQFF. In DNA form, the CDR3 reads TGTGCCAGCAGTGAATTCGGCGGGGGGGCCGCCTCCTACAATGAGCAGTTCTTC.

V gene TRBV28 combines with J gene TRBJ1-3; perhaps TRBD1 as D (6 bases). The germline V gene encodes CDR1 MDHEN and CDR2 SYDVKM. CDR3 length: 14 amino acids. Trimming shortened V by 5 bases and J by 4 bases, and 12 bases separated the two germline ends. CDR3 nucleotides: TGTGCCAGCAGTCCTCAGGGGTACGGAAACACCATATATTTT. Its translation: CASSPQGYGNTIYF. The whole variable domain, remainder taken from reference TRBV28 and TRBJ1-3, is DVKVTQSSRYLVKRTGEKVFLECVQDMDHENMFWYRQDPGLGLRLIYFSYDVKMKEKGDIPEGYSVSREKKERFSLILESASTNQTSMYLCASSPQGYGNTIYFGEGSWLTVV.

The J gene is TRBJ2-1, the V gene TRBV2, with 7 bases fitting TRBD1. Germline V gene data show CDR1 as SNHLY and CDR2 as FYNNEI. V dropped 4 bases and J dropped 6; count of bases not matched to a gene: 6. CDR3 length: 14 residues. DNA of the CDR3: TGTGCCAGCAGTGCGAGACAGGGTCTCAATGAGCAGTTCTTC. It encodes CASSARQGLNEQFF.

This clone was seen many times. The CDR3 loop is CASTAGAYYEQYF. The CDR3 region has the DNA TGTGCCAGCACGGCGGGAGCGTACTACGAGCAGTACTTC. The chain links TRBV28 to TRBJ2-7; 7 bases fit TRBD2. CDR1 is MDHEN and CDR2 is SYDVKM in the germline V gene. This CDR3 has 13 residues. With V trimmed by 7 bases and J by 3 bases, 6 bases remained unmatched.

V usage is TRBV27 and J usage is TRBJ2-5, with D unclear. The CDR3 contains 13 residues. V was shortened by 3 bases and J by 4 bases, with 9 bases between the two germline ends. Germline V gene lookup returns CDR1 MNHEY and CDR2 SMNVEV (reference sequence). CDR3 nucleotides: TGTGCCAGCAGTTTGTTTGGAGCAGAGACCCAGTACTTC. Translated, it gives CASSLFGAETQYF.

V and J are TRBV30 and TRBJ2-6; unclear D gene. The CDR3 runs to 13 residues. V shed 3 bases and J shed 4 bases, with 7 bases lying between them. Germline-derived CDR1 and CDR2 are GTSNPN and SVGIG (reference sequence). CDR3 in DNA: TGTGCCTGGAGACTTCCGGGGGCCAACGTCCTGACTTTC. This encodes CAWRLPGANVLTF.

J is TRBJ1-2 and V is TRBV6-1, with TRBD1 matching 9 bases. This CDR3 contains 14 residues. The J segment lost 5 bases and the V segment lost 3 bases, leaving 4 bases of the junction unmatched. Germline CDR1 is MNHNS and CDR2 is SASEGT. CDR3 amino acids: CASSETGGWYGYTF. CDR3 nucleotide sequence: TGTGCCAGCAGTGAGACAGGGGGTTGGTATGGCTACACCTTC.

J is TRBJ2-7 and V is TRBV3-1 (or the pseudogene TRBV3-2); perhaps TRBD1 as D (5 bases). The CDR3 extends over 13 amino acids. Per the germline V gene, CDR1 is LGHDT and CDR2 is YNNKEL (reference sequence). The germline V and J ends were trimmed by 1 base and 6 bases, with 10 bases remaining between them. This chain's CDR3 is CASSQGRVGEQYF. The CDR3, as DNA: TGTGCCAGCAGCCAAGGCAGGGTGGGCGAGCAGTACTTC.

The sample holds one count of this clone. In DNA, the CDR3 is TGTGCCAGCAGCTTAGATCTAAATCCTAGCACAGATACGCAGTATTTT. This translates into CASSLDLNPSTDTQYF. The rearrangement joins TRBV11-3 to TRBJ2-3; no definite D call. Germline assignment: CDR1 SGHNT and CDR2 YENEEA. Trimming shortened V by 0 bases and J by 0 bases, and 10 bases separated the two germline ends. This CDR3 spans 16 amino acids. The variable domain in full, with the rest retrieved from reference TRBV11-3 and TRBJ2-3, is EAGVVQSPRYKIIEKKQPVAFWCNPISGHNTLYWYLQNLGQGPELLIRYENEEAVDDSQLPKDRFSAERLKGVDSTLKIQPAELGDSAVYLCASSLDLNPSTDTQYFGPGTRLTVL.

The J gene is TRBJ2-1, the V gene TRBV9; 7 bases line up with TRBD2. The CDR3 covers 16 residues. The germline V gene encodes CDR1 SGDLS and CDR2 YYNGEE. Unmatched junction bases numbered 3, after V lost 0 bases and J lost 0 bases. This CDR3 is CASSVASGASYNEQFF. The CDR3 DNA reads TGTGCCAGCAGCGTAGCTAGCGGAGCCTCCTACAATGAGCAGTTCTTC. The entire variable domain, with the rest obtained from reference TRBV9 and TRBJ2-1, is as follows: DSGVTQTPKHLITATGQRVTLRCSPRSGDLSVYWYQQSLDQGLQFLIQYYNGEERAKGNILERFSAQQFPDLHSELNLSSLELGDSALYFCASSVASGASYNEQFFGPGTRLTVL.

CDR3 region: CASSFLDSYGYTF. DNA for the CDR3: TGCGCCAGCAGCTTCCTAGACTCTTATGGCTACACCTTC. The gene calls are TRBV5-1 and TRBJ1-2; D is ambiguous. The CDR3 has 13 residues. With 2 bases removed from V and 5 bases from J, the gap between germline ends came to 10 bases. Germline CDR1 is SGHRS and CDR2 is YFSETQ.

This clone was detected only a few times. The chain employs TRBV19 and TRBJ2-7; a possible D gene is TRBD2 (6 bases). This CDR3 contains 16 residues. Germline assignment: CDR1 LNHDA and CDR2 SQIVND (reference sequence). With 2 bases removed from V and 0 bases from J, the gap between germline ends came to 14 bases. This chain's CDR3 is CASSIYGGKNSYEQYF. The CDR3 region has the DNA TGTGCCAGTAGTATATATGGCGGGAAGAACTCCTACGAGCAGTACTTC.

This chain connects TRBV6-2 or TRBV6-3 to TRBJ2-5; 9 bases are a match to TRBD2. Losses at the gene ends were 6 bases for V and 5 bases for J; bases not matched to a gene: 10. The CDR3 is 15 amino acids. Looked up from germline, CDR1 is MNHEY and CDR2 is SVGEGT. Written as DNA, the CDR3 is TGTGCCAGCAGGCCTCCGGCGGGGGGGCGGGAGACCCAGTACTTC. This translates into CASRPPAGGRETQYF.

The chain uses TRBV6-4 and TRBJ2-1; D unclear. Trimming removed 4 bases at V and 6 bases at J, with 13 bases between. Germline V gene lookup returns CDR1 MRHNA and CDR2 SNTAGT. The CDR3 sequence is 14 residues long. CDR3 sequence reads: CASSVGSFVNEQFF. The CDR3 DNA reads as TGTGCCAGCAGTGTGGGTAGCTTCGTCAATGAGCAGTTCTTC.

The count of this clone is one. For the CDR3, the DNA is TGTGCCAGCAGTTACGGCCGAGGACAGCCCCAGCATTTT. Translated: CASSYGRGQPQHF. This rearrangement joins TRBV6-2 or TRBV6-3 to TRBJ1-5; D remains ambiguous. V was pared by 2 bases and J by 7 bases, with 9 bases between. This CDR3 is built from 13 residues. Germline CDR1 and CDR2: MNHEY and SVGEGT.

The J gene is TRBJ2-2, the V gene TRBV7-9, with D tentatively TRBD1 (6 bases). This CDR3 spans 13 amino acids. Germline CDR1 reads SEHNR; CDR2 reads FQNEAQ (reference sequence). Between the trimmed V and J ends, which lost 6 bases and 6 bases, there was a span of 11 bases. The CDR3 region has the DNA TGTGCCAGCAGACTTACAGGGCCCGGGGAGCTGTTTTTT. It codes for CASRLTGPGELFF.

V and J are TRBV5-4 and TRBJ1-1, with 8 bases lining up with TRBD1. V lost 4 bases, J lost 4 bases, and 6 bases stayed unmatched. CDR3 length equals 14 residues. Germline V CDR1 and CDR2: SGHNT, YYREEE (reference sequence). CDR3 coding DNA: TGTGCCAGCAGCCCAGGGGGCAGGGGCACTGAAGCTTTCTTT. Protein sequence: CASSPGGRGTEAFF.

This clone is a singleton in its sample. The gene calls are TRBV24-1 and TRBJ2-3; D might be TRBD2 (7 bases). The CDR3 has 16 amino acids. The germline CDR1 and CDR2 sequences are KGHDR and SFDVKD. V lost 4 bases and J 4 bases, leaving 17 bases between the germline ends. The CDR3 is CATSDHKGGNPDTQYF. The CDR3 nucleotides read TGTGCCACCAGTGACCACAAGGGGGGGAACCCAGATACGCAGTATTTT.

The genes are TRBV7-2 and TRBJ1-1, with a possible D match to TRBD1 (5 bases). Germline CDR1 reads SGHTA; CDR2 reads FQGNSA. V dropped 4 bases and J dropped 6 bases, with 18 bases sitting between them. This CDR3 has 15 residues. The CDR3 reads CASSSTPLRDSEAFF. The DNA of the CDR3 is TGTGCCAGCAGCTCCACTCCCCTCAGGGATTCTGAAGCTTTCTTT.

V and J are TRBV9 and TRBJ2-7; maybe TRBD1 (5 bases). CDR3 length: 16 residues. V shed 0 bases and J shed 2 bases, with 15 bases lying between them. Germline values: CDR1 SGDLS, CDR2 YYNGEE. This chain's CDR3 is CASSVEGASPTYEQYF. CDR3 in DNA: TGTGCCAGCAGCGTAGAAGGGGCATCACCTACCTACGAGCAGTACTTC. The full variable domain, its missing parts supplied by reference TRBV9 and TRBJ2-7, is DSGVTQTPKHLITATGQRVTLRCSPRSGDLSVYWYQQSLDQGLQFLIQYYNGEERAKGNILERFSAQQFPDLHSELNLSSLELGDSALYFCASSVEGASPTYEQYFGPGTRLTVT.

The V gene is TRBV6-5, the J gene TRBJ2-7; 10 bases are shared with TRBD2. The CDR3 sequence is 13 residues long. The germline V gene encodes CDR1 MNHEY and CDR2 SVGAGI. With V trimmed by 2 bases and J by 6 bases, 1 base remained unmatched. CDR3 region: CASSYRLAGEQYF. The CDR3, as DNA: TGTGCCAGCAGTTACAGACTAGCGGGCGAGCAGTACTTC.

The gene calls are TRBV7-3 and TRBJ1-1, with TRBD1 matching over 8 bases. Germline assignment: CDR1 SGHTA and CDR2 FQGTGA. V lost 8 bases and J lost 1; bases outside the gene matches: 15. This CDR3 is built from 17 residues. As DNA, the CDR3 is TGTGCCAGCGGGGGGAGGACAGGGTCCGTAGGGAACACTGAAGCTTTCTTT. Translating it yields CASGGRTGSVGNTEAFF.

The chain links TRBV5-1 to TRBJ2-5; 10 nucleotides line up with TRBD2. Germline V gene lookup returns CDR1 SGHRS and CDR2 YFSETQ. Germline trimming cut 3 bases from V and 3 bases from J; bases unmatched to any gene: 2. This CDR3 spans 14 amino acids. CDR3 nucleotide sequence: TGCGCCAGCAGCTCTCTAGCGGGGGAAGAGACCCAGTACTTC. This codes for CASSSLAGEETQYF.

The chain carries TRBV12-3 or TRBV12-4 and TRBJ1-6, with D uncertain. The V gene lost 5 bases and the J gene lost 7 bases, with 9 bases spanning the gap. The CDR3 totals 13 residues. The CDR3 DNA reads as TGTGCCAGCAGTCCCTCTATGAATTCACCCCTCCACTTT. Translating it yields CASSPSMNSPLHF.

The chain employs TRBV10-3 and TRBJ1-4, with D possibly being TRBD1 (5 bases). Trimming shortened V by 3 bases and J by 7 bases, and 15 bases separated the two germline ends. This CDR3 is 15 amino acids long. Germline CDR1 is ENHRY and CDR2 is SYGVKD. The CDR3 here is CAISDREAGSEKLFF. In DNA, the CDR3 is TGTGCCATCAGTGACAGGGAGGCCGGGAGTGAAAAACTGTTTTTT.

This clone was seen once. The rearrangement joins TRBV30 to TRBJ1-6; perhaps TRBD1 as D (5 bases). The CDR3 has 12 residues. Trimming removed 3 bases from V and 9 bases from J, with 9 bases in between. Germline-derived CDR1 and CDR2 are GTSNPN and SVGIG (reference sequence). The CDR3 DNA follows: TGTGCCTGGAGGGGGGGACCTTCACCCCTCCACTTT. Its protein product is CAWRGGPSPLHF.

DNA for the CDR3: TGTGCCAGAAGCTTGGGACTGGATTTGGGCTACACCTTC. Translation: CARSLGLDLGYTF. The chain combines TRBV5-3 with TRBJ1-2; no firm D call. TRBV5-3 is assigned to the ORF class and has an uncertain function. The CDR3 consists of 13 residues. Between the trimmed V and J ends, which lost 0 bases and 8 bases, there was a span of 11 bases.

As DNA, the CDR3 is TGTGCCAGCAGCGTAGTACAGGCGAACACCGGGGAGCTGTTTTTT. Translated, it gives CASSVVQANTGELFF. This rearrangement joins TRBV9 to TRBJ2-2; possible D gene TRBD1, 5 bases. Trimming stripped 0 bases from V and 0 bases from J, with 6 bases between. The germline V gene has CDR1 SGDLS and CDR2 YYNGEE. This CDR3 contains 15 residues.

The chain recombines TRBV20-1 with TRBJ1-2; D remains ambiguous. V was trimmed by 3 bases and J by 8 bases, leaving 13 bases between them. The CDR3 totals 12 residues. Per the germline V gene, CDR1 is DFQATT and CDR2 is SNEGSKA (reference sequence). CDR3 in amino acids: CSASVGGNGYTF. The CDR3 DNA sequence: TGCAGTGCTAGTGTGGGAGGGAACGGCTACACCTTC.

A few counts support this clone. The chain recombines TRBV30 with TRBJ2-3; a weak D match, TRBD2 (5 bases). Germline CDR1 reads GTSNPN; CDR2 reads SVGIG (reference sequence). V was trimmed by 5 bases and J by 1 base, leaving 10 bases between them. The CDR3 runs 13 residues. This chain's CDR3 is CAWGGPGTDTQYF. In nucleotides, the CDR3 is TGTGCCTGGGGAGGTCCCGGCACAGATACGCAGTATTTT.

This clone has just a few counts. The chain carries TRBV30 and TRBJ2-2; a weak D match, TRBD2 (5 bases). The CDR3 is made up of 16 amino acids. Germline lookup yields CDR1 GTSNPN and CDR2 SVGIG (reference sequence). Trimming pared 5 bases from V and 4 bases from J, leaving 20 bases between. The CDR3 here is CAWALSHSGSTGELFF. The CDR3 bases are TGTGCCTGGGCCCTTTCCCATTCGGGAAGCACCGGGGAGCTGTTTTTT.